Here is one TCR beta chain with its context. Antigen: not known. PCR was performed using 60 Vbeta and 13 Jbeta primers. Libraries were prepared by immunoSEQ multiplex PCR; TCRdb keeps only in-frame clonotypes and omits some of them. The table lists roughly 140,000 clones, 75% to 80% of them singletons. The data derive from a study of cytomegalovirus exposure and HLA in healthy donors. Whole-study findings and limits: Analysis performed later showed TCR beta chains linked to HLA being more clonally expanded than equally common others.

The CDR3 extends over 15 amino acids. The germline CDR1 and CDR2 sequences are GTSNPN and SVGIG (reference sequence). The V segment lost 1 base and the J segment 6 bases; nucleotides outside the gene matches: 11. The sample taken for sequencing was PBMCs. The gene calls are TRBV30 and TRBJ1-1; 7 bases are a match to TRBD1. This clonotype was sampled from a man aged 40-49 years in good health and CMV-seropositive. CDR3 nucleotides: TGTGCCTGGAGTGACTGGGGGACAGAGGGGCCTGAAGCTTTCTTT. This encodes CAWSDWGTEGPEAFF.